This TCR beta chain was profiled in a study of T cell repertoires in cytomegalovirus infection. Study results and caveats: Clonotype analysis showed dominance of the ex vivo response by HLA-C-restricted CMV-specific TCR beta clonotypes.

This CDR3 contains 12 residues. The V end lost 1 base, the J end lost 6 bases, and 4 bases lay between the germline ends. Per germline, CDR1 SGHTA and CDR2 FQGNSA. TCRdb called the reads again in MiXCR, with one record for every CDR3 protein. The data show approximately 250,000 distinct CDR3 sequences, with 8% to 9.5% seen just once and about 15% held by the top ten. This clonotype was recorded many times. Its specificity is not known. The chain combines TRBV7-2 with TRBJ2-1; no clear D gene. This clonotype was obtained from a human donor in good health (CMV status not recorded). Some clones in this sample may be carry-over from other donors' samples. The sequencing sample was made of PBMCs. The CDR3: CASSLGRNEQFF. CDR3 DNA: TGTGCCAGCAGCTTAGGACGCAATGAGCAGTTCTTC.